What follows is one T cell receptor (beta chain) and its context. From germline, CDR1 is GTSNPN and CDR2 SVGIG (reference sequence). The ends were cut back, 2 bases at V and 8 bases at J, with 12 bases in the middle. The CDR3 contains 12 residues. These data are taken from a study of CD8 T cells in Susac syndrome. In Susac syndrome patients, recently defined diagnostic criteria for definite or probable disease were met. Reverse transcription used roughly 0.5 to 1 ug RNA and random hexamers. TCRdb re-analysed the immunoSEQ multiplex PCR reads in MiXCR, keeping a single row per CDR3 protein. The repertoire holds roughly 160,000 distinct CDR3 sequences, with around 95% as singletons.

The sample taken for sequencing was CD4+ T cells from PBMCs. The rearrangement joins TRBV30 to TRBJ1-2; no clear D. This receptor was taken from a human donor with Susac syndrome. The CDR3 DNA is TGTGCCTGGAGTAACTACATGGGGGGCTACACCTTC. Amino acid sequence: CAWSNYMGGYTF.